This T cell receptor (beta chain) originates from a study of CD8 T cells in ankylosing spondylitis. General study results and limits: Prior work had noted some motif variants in reactive arthritis blood and synovial fluid. The disease-linked clones had a CD8+ phenotype and low blood frequencies. What seemed typical of ankylosing spondylitis blood was a TCR beta motif built from several highly homologous variants. As reported, disease-linked clones showed significant enrichment in matched ankylosing spondylitis synovial fluid.

In the case of this clonotype: As yet, its antigen is unknown.

Quantitative 5'-RACE with molecular barcodes generated TCR beta libraries. TCRdb itself ran the 5' RACE reads through MiXCR, one entry per CDR3 protein. The sample contains about 840,000 distinct CDR3 sequences, roughly 10% of which appear only once. The receptor was derived from a male donor with ankylosing spondylitis. The sequenced sample consisted of blood, either unsorted or a sorted T cell fraction (not recorded which).

Written as DNA, the CDR3 is TGTGCCAGCGGTTTCGGGAACCAAGAGACCCAGTACTTC. This sequence encodes CASGFGNQETQYF. This chain connects TRBV6-6 to TRBJ2-5; a possible D gene is TRBD2 (5 bases). The CDR3 is 13 amino acids. From germline, CDR1 is MNHNY and CDR2 SVGAGI (reference sequence). V was pared by 8 bases and J by 0 bases, with 10 bases between.